The sequence of this T cell receptor (beta chain) was determined in a study of T cell responses to AZD1222 COVID-19 vaccine. Profiling relied on immunoSEQ multiplex PCR, and the TCRdb table lists in-frame clones only, not all of them. Of some 200,000 clones detected, more than 75% appear once; the ten largest clones hold roughly 26%. Of note for this clone: The target antigen is unknown.

Study results and limitations: Increased Spike-specific TCR breadth and depth were observed after two AZD1222 doses. As reported, nearly half of all spike-specific TCRs target variant regions that are unmutated. Seropositive AZD1222 recipients at baseline numbered only 6 or 7.

The TCR originated in an adult who received the AZD1222 COVID-19 vaccine. Sequencing used peripheral blood, obtained 28 days after the second AZD1222 dose.

CDR3 nucleotide sequence: TGCGCCAGCAGCGGACTAGCGGGAGGGCTTCCTACCGAGCAGTACTTC. Translated: CASSGLAGGLPTEQYF. The chain is built from TRBV4-3 and TRBJ2-7, with TRBD2 identical over 15 bases. V shed 5 bases and J 6 bases; nucleotides not matched to a gene: 8. CDR3 length: 16 residues. Germline CDR1 is LGHNA and CDR2 is YSLEER.